Reported below is one TCR beta chain. The table came from immunoSEQ multiplex PCR; TCRdb's copy has only in-frame clones and leaves some out. The sample yields 40,000 or so clones, around four fifths seen once. The sample originates from a study of graft-versus-host responses after intestinal transplantation. V dropped 0 bases and J dropped 4 bases, with 15 bases sitting between them. Germline V CDR1 and CDR2: SGHRS, YFSETQ. The CDR3 sequence is 16 residues long. The specimen was PBMCs, collected roughly 34 months after transplant. The chain links TRBV5-1 to TRBJ2-3; D gene uncertain. The TCR sequence derives from a human patient who received an intestinal transplant, so some T cells may come from the graft donor. CDR3 amino acids: CASSLEWVRPPDTQYF. As DNA, the CDR3 is TGCGCCAGCAGCTTGGAATGGGTACGGCCCCCAGATACGCAGTATTTT.